This T cell receptor beta chain stems from a study of CD8 T cells in Susac syndrome. Reverse transcription of about 0.5 to 1 ug RNA used random hexamers. TCRdb independently ran MiXCR on the immunoSEQ multiplex PCR reads; one entry per CDR3 protein. The table has 90,000 to 150,000 distinct CDR3 sequences, about 90% seen once. General study findings and limits: The study conceded that relatively few individuals underwent its TCR sequencing and HLA analysis.

The study used healthy donors as controls matched for age and sex. The CDR3 loop spans 14 amino acids. With 2 bases removed from V and 5 bases from J, the gap between germline ends came to 13 bases. Germline V gene lookup returns CDR1 SGHRS and CDR2 YFSETQ. As to this clonotype: The target antigen is unknown.

The material sequenced was CD4+ T cells from PBMCs. This chain links TRBV5-1 with TRBJ1-1; no firm D call. The origin of this receptor is a human donor in good health. CDR3 residues: CASSFRTPGTEAFF. CDR3 coding DNA: TGCGCCAGCAGCTTCCGGACCCCGGGGACTGAAGCTTTCTTT.